The present T cell receptor (beta chain) was sequenced within a study of blood T cells in healthy people across ages. Findings and caveats of the study: Estimates drawn from one million T cells were deemed to understate diversity.

Then a second PCR, running roughly 6 to 12 cycles, was carried out with a sample-barcoded 5' primer and a J-beta primer mix. TCRdb reanalysed the 5' RACE reads using MiXCR and keeps one entry per CDR3 protein. The data hold more than 500,000 distinct CDR3 sequences, with around a quarter observed a single time. This clonotype was found many times. Antigen unknown. The V gene's germline CDR1 is KGHDR and CDR2 SFDVKD. The V gene lost 3 bases and the J gene lost 8 bases, with 9 bases spanning the gap. The CDR3 consists of 13 residues. The same data also contributed to another study, on T cells of mothers and their children. This second report adds: Extraction yielded RNA that went, in full, into cDNA synthesis at about 1.5 ug per 15 ul.

Material for sequencing was blood. The TCR comes from a boy between 2 and 10 years old in good health. The chain couples TRBV24-1 to TRBJ2-2; D remains unclear. As DNA, the CDR3 is TGTGCCACCAGTGATATCGGCCGAGGGGAGCTGTTTTTT. Protein sequence: CATSDIGRGELFF.